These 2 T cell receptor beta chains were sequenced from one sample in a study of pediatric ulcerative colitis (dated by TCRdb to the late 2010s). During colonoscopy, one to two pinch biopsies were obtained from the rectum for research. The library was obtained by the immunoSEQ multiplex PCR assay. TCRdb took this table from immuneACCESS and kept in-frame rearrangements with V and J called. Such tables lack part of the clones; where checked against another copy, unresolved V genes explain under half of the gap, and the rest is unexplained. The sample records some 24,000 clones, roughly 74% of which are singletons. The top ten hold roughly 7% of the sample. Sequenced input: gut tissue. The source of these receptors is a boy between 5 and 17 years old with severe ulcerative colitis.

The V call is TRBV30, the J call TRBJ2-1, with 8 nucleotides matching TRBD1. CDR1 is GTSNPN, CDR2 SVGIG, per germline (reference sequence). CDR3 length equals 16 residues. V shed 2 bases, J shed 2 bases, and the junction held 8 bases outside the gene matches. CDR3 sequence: CAWSQGARGTYNEQFF. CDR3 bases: TGTGCCTGGAGTCAGGGGGCCAGGGGTACCTACAATGAGCAGTTCTTC.

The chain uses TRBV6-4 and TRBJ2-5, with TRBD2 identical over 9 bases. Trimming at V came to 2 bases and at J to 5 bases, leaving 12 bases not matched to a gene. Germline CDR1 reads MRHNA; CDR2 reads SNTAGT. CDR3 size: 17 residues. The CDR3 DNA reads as TGTGCCAGCAGTGACCTGGGGTTTCTAGCGGGGTTTGAGACCCAGTACTTC. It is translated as CASSDLGFLAGFETQYF.